Following are 12 T cell receptor beta chains from one sample sequenced in a study of T-cell reconstitution after alpha-beta-depleted transplantation in children (dated by TCRdb to between 2015 and 2016). Library preparation used PCR. TCRdb shows the sequencer as Illumina HiSeq 2500. TCR library preparation used molecular barcoding, with unique molecular identifiers applied to normalize quantification of the TCRbeta repertoire. TCRdb trimmed public reads at Q25 via fastp, called clones via MiXCR and kept in-frame beta chains. Here each entry gathers all rows of one CDR3 protein and keeps the most common genes and DNA. Within this sample are hundreds of thousands of distinct CDR3 sequences, with 13% of them counted one time only. The top ten clones comprise around 4.5% of the sample. The starting material was PBMCs, obtained from the stem cell graft. The receptors were gathered from a human donor who donated a stem cell graft to a child with Fanconi anemia.

This clonotype occurred many times. The rearrangement uses TRBV29-1 and TRBJ2-1; 10 bases fit TRBD2. Germline V lookup: CDR1 SQVTM, CDR2 ANQGSEA. The CDR3 runs 16 residues. The ends lost 6 bases at V and 7 bases at J; junction bases unmatched: 15. The CDR3 loop reads CSVPSVSGGPRNEQFF. As DNA, the CDR3 is TGCAGCGTCCCCTCCGTTAGCGGGGGGCCAAGGAATGAGCAGTTCTTC.

This clonotype was recorded many times. This chain joins TRBV19 and TRBJ2-2; 12 bases fit TRBD2. CDR3 length: 16 amino acids. Trimming took 5 bases from V and 2 from J; bases not matched to a gene: 3. Germline CDR1 reads LNHDA; CDR2 reads SQIVND (reference sequence). This CDR3 is CASSLGLAGNTGELFF. Here the CDR3 DNA reads TGTGCCAGTAGTTTGGGACTAGCGGGTAACACCGGGGAGCTGTTTTTT.

The chain is built from TRBV5-1 and TRBJ2-2; the match to TRBD1 covers 7 bases. The germline CDR1 and CDR2 sequences are SGHRS and YFSETQ. The trim removed 4 bases at V and 0 bases at J, leaving 6 bases unmatched. The CDR3 is made up of 16 amino acids. The CDR3: CASSPTGNPNTGELFF. CDR3 in DNA: TGCGCCAGCAGCCCGACAGGGAATCCGAACACCGGGGAGCTGTTTTTT.

Only a few counts were recorded for this clonotype. The chain couples TRBV25-1 to TRBJ1-1; 7 bases line up with TRBD1. Looked up from germline, CDR1 is MGHDK and CDR2 is SYGVNS. This CDR3 comprises 18 residues. Trimming cost V 0 bases and J 0 bases; bases outside gene matches: 10. The CDR3 region is CASSEYEGARGVNTEAFF. The CDR3 coding sequence is TGTGCCAGCAGTGAATACGAGGGGGCGAGAGGAGTGAACACTGAAGCTTTCTTT.

The chain is built from TRBV14 and TRBJ2-3, with no clear D. The CDR3 is 14 residues long. The V gene's germline CDR1 is SGHDN and CDR2 FVKESK. Trimming pared 1 base from V and 6 bases from J, leaving 11 bases between. The CDR3 loop is CASSQGLSSDTQYF. The DNA of the CDR3 is TGTGCCAGCAGCCAAGGGCTAAGTTCCGATACGCAGTATTTT.

This clonotype was recorded at least ten times. This rearrangement joins TRBV5-5 to TRBJ2-2, with 10 bases that match TRBD1. The CDR3 totals 15 residues. The ends lost 3 bases at V and 7 bases at J; junction bases unmatched: 6. The germline V gene encodes CDR1 SGHKS and CDR2 YYEKEE (reference sequence). CDR3 region: CASSSDRGFIGELFF. The CDR3 nucleotides read TGTGCCAGCAGCTCGGACAGGGGGTTTATCGGGGAGCTGTTTTTT.

This clonotype has ten or more counts. The DNA for the CDR3 is TGCAGCGTTTCGGAGTACAATGAGCAGTTCTTC. Residues: CSVSEYNEQFF. The chain couples TRBV29-1 to TRBJ2-1, with D hard to call. Trimming cost V 5 bases and J 4 bases, with 6 bases left between them. The CDR3 is 11 residues long. In germline, CDR1 is SQVTM, CDR2 ANQGSEA.

This clonotype has just a few counts. In this CDR3 the conserved last residue, phenylalanine or tryptophan, is missing, so a read error is likely. It is unclear where the CDR3 begins or ends on the DNA, so no DNA is shown, and the CDR3 is as TCRdb lists it. The chain carries TRBV6-1 and TRBJ2-5. Germline-derived CDR1 and CDR2 are MNHNS and SASEGT. The CDR3 length equals 10 residues, ends included. CDR3 protein: CASSEGRLSL.

J is TRBJ2-2 and V is TRBV9, with D tentatively TRBD2 (5 bases). The CDR3 length is 14 residues. The germline gives CDR1 SGDLS, CDR2 YYNGEE. The V end lost 3 bases, the J end lost 4 bases, and 10 bases lay between the germline ends. The CDR3 DNA sequence: TGTGCCAGCAGCGCCGGGGTATCCACCGGGGAGCTGTTTTTT. It yields the protein CASSAGVSTGELFF. The full variable domain, with the rest looked up from reference TRBV9 and TRBJ2-2, is DSGVTQTPKHLITATGQRVTLRCSPRSGDLSVYWYQQSLDQGLQFLIQYYNGEERAKGNILERFSAQQFPDLHSELNLSSLELGDSALYFCASSAGVSTGELFFGEGSRLTVL.

This clonotype was counted at least ten times. The rearrangement links TRBV20-1 to TRBJ2-5; D is uncertain. The CDR3 contains 14 residues. V lost 3 bases to trimming and J lost 4 bases, with 15 bases between them. Looked up from germline, CDR1 is DFQATT and CDR2 is SNEGSKA (reference sequence). The CDR3 nucleotides are TGCAGTGCTAGGGACCCAAATAGTCCAGAGACCCAGTACTTC. This translates into CSARDPNSPETQYF.

This clonotype has ten or more counts. The chain recombines TRBV20-1 with TRBJ2-1; 8 bases align to TRBD2. The V segment lost 1 base and the J segment 8 bases; nucleotides outside the gene matches: 7. The CDR3 runs to 14 residues. Germline CDR1 is DFQATT and CDR2 is SNEGSKA (reference sequence). Here the CDR3 reads CSARVYGGAHEQFF. As DNA, the CDR3 is TGCAGTGCTAGAGTGTACGGGGGGGCCCATGAGCAGTTCTTC.

This clonotype was counted only a few times. This chain uses TRBV7-2 with TRBJ2-5, with 7 bases fitting TRBD1. Losses at the gene ends were 7 bases for V and 1 base for J; bases not matched to a gene: 3. This CDR3 region has 13 residues. The V gene's germline CDR1 is SGHTA and CDR2 FQGNSA. CDR3 nucleotide sequence: TGTGCCAGCAACCGGGACAGCCAAGAGACCCAGTACTTC. Residues: CASNRDSQETQYF.